This T cell receptor beta chain was captured by sequencing in a study of OX40 agonist ivuxolimab in advanced cancers. Study findings and constraints: Mean expanded clone counts were higher in CD8+ than CD4+ T cells.

From germline, CDR1 is SGHVS and CDR2 FQNEAQ. V was pared by 0 bases and J by 2 bases, with 7 bases between. There are 14 residues in the CDR3. Assay: immunoSEQ multiplex PCR; the TCRdb copy retains only in-frame clones and omits some. This sample has tens of thousands of clones, with about 85% found just once. This clone appeared a single time. The antigen is undetermined. The source was CD4+ or CD8+ T cells sorted from blood, collected in a trial of the OX40 agonist ivuxolimab. The V call is TRBV7-8, the J call TRBJ2-5, with D perhaps matching TRBD2 (5 bases). This clonotype originated in an adult with an advanced solid tumor such as melanoma, head and neck, liver or kidney cancer. CDR3: CASSLAPGQETQYF. The CDR3 coding sequence is TGTGCCAGCAGCTTAGCACCGGGACAAGAGACCCAGTACTTC.